The 10 T cell receptor beta chains given below trace back to one sample, sequenced in a study of T cell clonality in common variable immunodeficiency. Antigen specificity for these receptors is unknown. This table comes from immunoSEQ multiplex PCR, and its TCRdb copy is limited to in-frame clones, with some not included. This record lists about 33,000 clones, none seen once only, and the top ten clones contain 6% to 7.5%. Study results and limitations: Reportedly, TCR beta sequences from common variable immunodeficiency showed fewer deletions and N-nucleotide insertions.

Sequenced sample: peripheral blood mononuclear cells. The receptor source for this set is a human donor with common variable immunodeficiency.

On this clone itself: The read finishes 3 residues shy of the CDR3 end, and the germline J gene is used to complete it. This chain connects TRBV7-6 to TRBJ1-5; TRBD1 agrees at 10 bases. Trimming cost V 5 bases and J 6 bases; bases outside gene matches: 10. Germline CDR1 reads SGHVS; CDR2 reads FNYEAQ. There are 16 residues in the CDR3. The CDR3 here is CASSSDEGQGFQPQHF. CDR3 bases read: TGTGCCAGCAGCAGCGATGAGGGACAGGGGTTTCAGCCC. Full variable domain (missing parts from reference TRBV7-6 and TRBJ1-5): GAGVSQSPRYKVTKRGQDVALRCDPISGHVSLYWYRQALGQGPEFLTYFNYEAQQDKSGLPNDRFSAERPEGSISTLTIQRTEQRDSAMYRCASSSDEGQGFQPQHFGDGTRLSIL.

This clone has ten or more counts. The CDR3 is cut off 3 residues early in the read; its end comes from the germline J gene. The chain joins TRBV10-3 to TRBJ1-1, with TRBD1 as a possible D gene (6 bases). The V gene's germline CDR1 is ENHRY and CDR2 SYGVKD. This CDR3 region has 15 residues. V lost 6 bases and J 2 bases, leaving 16 bases between the germline ends. The DNA read from the CDR3 is TGTGCCATCAGGGGCTCTCAGGACAGAAACACTGAA. It translates to CAIRGSQDRNTE. The whole CDR3 protein is CAIRGSQDRNTEAFF.

This clone was found many times. The sequenced fragment ends 3 residues before the CDR3 boundary, so the rest is inferred from the germline J gene. The V and J genes are TRBV7-2 and TRBJ1-2, with a tentative D call TRBD1 (5 bases). Trimming stripped 3 bases from V and 3 bases from J, with 8 bases between. Germline lookup yields CDR1 SGHTA and CDR2 FQGNSA. CDR3 length: 13 amino acids. This CDR3 reads CASSLDTHYGYTF. CDR3 DNA (partial): TGTGCCAGCAGCTTGGACACACACTATGGC.

A word on this clone: The read terminates 3 residues ahead of where the CDR3 ends, so the germline J gene completes it. This chain joins TRBV6-2 or TRBV6-3 and TRBJ2-7; the D gene is possibly TRBD1 (6 bases). V was cut by 7 bases and J by 0 bases, with 13 bases left in between. The germline CDR1 and CDR2 sequences are MNHEY and SVGEGT. CDR3 size: 14 residues. The sequenced part of the CDR3 DNA is TGTGCCAGCACCAGACGGGACACCTCCTACGAG. Protein: CASTRRDTSYE. The full-length CDR3 reads as CASTRRDTSYEQYF.

This clone showed up many times. The read terminates 3 residues ahead of where the CDR3 ends, so the germline J gene completes it. This rearrangement joins TRBV5-5 to TRBJ2-2; tentatively, D is TRBD1 (6 bases). Trimming removed 6 bases at V and 5 bases at J, with 14 bases between. The CDR3 has 14 amino acids. Germline assignment: CDR1 SGHKS and CDR2 YYEKEE (reference sequence). The CDR3 sequence is CASTYPQGTGELFF. CDR3 DNA, as far as it was read: TGTGCCAGCACTTATCCTCAGGGGACCGGGGAG.

This clone was seen a few times. The CDR3 end falls 3 residues outside the read, so it is completed with the germline J gene. V and J are TRBV2 and TRBJ1-5; D not resolved. CDR1 is SNHLY and CDR2 is FYNNEI in the germline V gene. The CDR3 has 18 amino acids. Trimming removed 5 bases at V and 3 bases at J, with 23 bases between. The CDR3 is CASSSPVWAGGFNQPQHF. The CDR3 DNA, read in part, is TGTGCCAGCAGTTCCCCTGTGTGGGCGGGAGGGTTCAATCAGCCC. Together with reference TRBV2 and TRBJ1-5, the CDR3 gives the full variable domain: EPEVTQTPSHQVTQMGQEVILRCVPISNHLYFYWYRQILGQKVEFLVSFYNNEISEKSEIFDDQFSVERPDGSNFTLKIRSTKLEDSAMYFCASSSPVWAGGFNQPQHFGDGTRLSIL.

With respect to this clone: The read terminates 3 residues before the CDR3 end, so the remaining end is supplied by the germline J gene. V gene TRBV19 combines with J gene TRBJ1-2; TRBD1 matches at 7 bases. Unmatched junction bases numbered 13, after V lost 6 bases and J lost 3 bases. This CDR3 is 16 amino acids long. Germline values: CDR1 LNHDA, CDR2 SQIVND (reference sequence). The CDR3 protein is CASRALPRTGYYGYTF. CDR3 DNA (partial): TGTGCCAGTAGGGCGCTACCTCGGACAGGCTACTATGGC. Looking up the rest from reference TRBV19 and TRBJ1-2 gives the full variable domain: DGGITQSPKYLFRKEGQNVTLSCEQNLNHDAMYWYRQDPGQGLRLIYYSQIVNDFQKGDIAEGYSVSREKKESFPLTVTSAQKNPTAFYLCASRALPRTGYYGYTFGSGTRLTVV.

As for this clone: The CDR3 extends 3 residues past the end of the read, so its final part is completed from the germline J gene. This chain joins TRBV19 and TRBJ1-1, with TRBD1 matching 9 bases. Germline CDR1 and CDR2: LNHDA and SQIVND (reference sequence). The CDR3 is 15 residues long. The V and J ends lost 8 bases and 3 bases, in that order; junction bases with no gene match: 10. The CDR3 DNA, read in part, is TGTGCCAGTTCAACAGGGGGCACATTTTACACTGAA. This gives the protein CASSTGGTFYTE. The entire CDR3 protein is CASSTGGTFYTEAFF.

About this clone itself: The read terminates 3 residues before the CDR3 end, so the remaining end is supplied by the germline J gene. V usage is TRBV18 and J usage is TRBJ1-2, with a weak D call TRBD1 (5 bases). The germline gives CDR1 KGHSH, CDR2 LQKENI. Trimming took 3 bases from V and 2 from J, leaving 10 bases between them. There are 14 residues in the CDR3. Partial CDR3 DNA: TGTGCCAGCTCACCGGCAGGGCAAAACTATGGC. Translated: CASSPAGQNYG. The entire CDR3 reads CASSPAGQNYGYTF.

This clone turned up a few times. The CDR3 end falls 3 residues outside the read, so it is completed with the germline J gene. The genes are TRBV5-1 and TRBJ2-3; D may be TRBD2 (6 bases). The V and J ends lost 0 bases and 6 bases respectively, with 11 bases between them. This CDR3 is built from 14 residues. Germline V gene data show CDR1 as SGHRS and CDR2 as YFSETQ. The sequenced CDR3 bases are TGCGCCAGCAGCTTGGAACTAGCAGGGGATACG. Amino acid sequence: CASSLELAGDT. The whole CDR3 is CASSLELAGDTQYF. The full variable domain, with the rest looked up from reference TRBV5-1 and TRBJ2-3, is KAGVTQTPRYLIKTRGQQVTLSCSPISGHRSVSWYQQTPGQGLQFLFEYFSETQRNKGNFPGRFSGRQFSNSRSEMNVSTLELGDSALYLCASSLELAGDTQYFGPGTRLTVL.